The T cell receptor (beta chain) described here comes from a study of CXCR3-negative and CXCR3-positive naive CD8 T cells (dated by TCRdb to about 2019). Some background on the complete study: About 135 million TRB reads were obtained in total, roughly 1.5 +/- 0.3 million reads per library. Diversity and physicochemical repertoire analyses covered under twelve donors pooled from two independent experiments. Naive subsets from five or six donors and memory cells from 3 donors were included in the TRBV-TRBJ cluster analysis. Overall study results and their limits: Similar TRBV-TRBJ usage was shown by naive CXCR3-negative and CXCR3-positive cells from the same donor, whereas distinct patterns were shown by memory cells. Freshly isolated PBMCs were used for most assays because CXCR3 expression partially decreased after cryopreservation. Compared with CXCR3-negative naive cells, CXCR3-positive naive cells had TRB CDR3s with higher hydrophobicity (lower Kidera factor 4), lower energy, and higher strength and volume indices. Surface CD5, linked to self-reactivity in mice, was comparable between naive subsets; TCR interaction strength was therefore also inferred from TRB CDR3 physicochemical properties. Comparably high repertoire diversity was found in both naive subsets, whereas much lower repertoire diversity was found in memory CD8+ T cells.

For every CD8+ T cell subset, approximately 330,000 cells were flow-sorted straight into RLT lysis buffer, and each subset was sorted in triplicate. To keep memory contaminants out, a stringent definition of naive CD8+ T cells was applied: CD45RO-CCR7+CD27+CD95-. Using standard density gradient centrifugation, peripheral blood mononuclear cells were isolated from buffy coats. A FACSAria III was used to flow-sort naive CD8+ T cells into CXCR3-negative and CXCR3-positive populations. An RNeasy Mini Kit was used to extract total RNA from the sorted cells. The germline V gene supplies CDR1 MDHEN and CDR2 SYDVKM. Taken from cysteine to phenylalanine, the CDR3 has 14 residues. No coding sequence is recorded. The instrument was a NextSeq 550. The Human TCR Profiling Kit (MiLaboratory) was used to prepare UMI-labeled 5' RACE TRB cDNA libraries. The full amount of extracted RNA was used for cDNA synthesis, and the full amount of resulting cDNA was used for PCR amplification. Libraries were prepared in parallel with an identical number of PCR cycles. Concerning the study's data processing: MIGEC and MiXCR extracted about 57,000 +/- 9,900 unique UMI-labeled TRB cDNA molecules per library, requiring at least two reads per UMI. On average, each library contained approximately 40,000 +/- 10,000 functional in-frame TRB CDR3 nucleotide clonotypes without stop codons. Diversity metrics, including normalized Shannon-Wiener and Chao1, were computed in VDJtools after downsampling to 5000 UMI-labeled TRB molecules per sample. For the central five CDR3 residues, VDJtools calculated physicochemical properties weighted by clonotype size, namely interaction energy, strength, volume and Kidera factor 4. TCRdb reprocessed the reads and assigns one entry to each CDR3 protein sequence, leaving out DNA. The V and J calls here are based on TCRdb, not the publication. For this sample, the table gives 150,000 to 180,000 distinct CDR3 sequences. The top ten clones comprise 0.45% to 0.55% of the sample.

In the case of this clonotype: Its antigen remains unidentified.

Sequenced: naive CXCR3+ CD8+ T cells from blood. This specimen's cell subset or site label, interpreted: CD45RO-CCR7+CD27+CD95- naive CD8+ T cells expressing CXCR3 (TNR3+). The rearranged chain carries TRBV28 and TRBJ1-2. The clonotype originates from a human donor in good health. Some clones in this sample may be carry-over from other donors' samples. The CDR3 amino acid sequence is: CASSMGGQSYGYTF.